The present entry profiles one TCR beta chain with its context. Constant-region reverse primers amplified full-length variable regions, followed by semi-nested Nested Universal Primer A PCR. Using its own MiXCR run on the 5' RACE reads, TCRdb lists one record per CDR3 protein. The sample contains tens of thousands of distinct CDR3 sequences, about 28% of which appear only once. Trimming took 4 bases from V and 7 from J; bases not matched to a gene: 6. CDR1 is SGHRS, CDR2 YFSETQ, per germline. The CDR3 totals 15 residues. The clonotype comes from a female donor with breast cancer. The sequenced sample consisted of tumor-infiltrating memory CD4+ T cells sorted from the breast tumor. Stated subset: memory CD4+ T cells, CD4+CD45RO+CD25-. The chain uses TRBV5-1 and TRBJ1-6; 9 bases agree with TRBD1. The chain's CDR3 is CASSTGQGRNSPLHF. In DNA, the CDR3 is TGCGCCAGCAGCACGGGACAGGGACGGAATTCACCCCTCCACTTT.